The source of this TCR beta chain is a study of blood T cell repertoires in COVID-19. Measured with immunoSEQ multiplex PCR; TCRdb has only the in-frame clones, and not every one. The sample contains about 260,000 clones, 88% of which appear only once. This CDR3 is built from 16 residues. Germline V CDR1 and CDR2: SEHNR, FQNEAQ (reference sequence). The J segment lost 6 bases and the V segment lost 5 bases, leaving 13 bases of the junction unmatched. The sequencing input was PBMCs or T cells enriched from blood (not recorded which). The sequence was obtained from a middle-aged woman who had been exposed to COVID-19. The gene calls are TRBV7-9 and TRBJ2-1, with 7 bases fitting TRBD2. CDR3 nucleotide sequence: TGTGCCAGCAGCCCTCCCTATGGGGCTAGCGGCAATGAGCAGTTCTTC. Translated, it gives CASSPPYGASGNEQFF.